The clone carrying this T cell receptor beta chain qualifies as medium-sized (0.01 to 0.1%). Its antigen is still unknown. TCRdb reprocessed the reads with MiXCR, giving one entry per CDR3 protein. The sample has fewer than 9,500 distinct CDR3 sequences, around 17% seen once. The CDR3 consists of 15 residues. V was pared by 4 bases and J by 7 bases, with 9 bases of the junction left unmatched. Germline CDR1 SGHDT, CDR2 YYEEEE. This entry belongs to a study of liver allograft versus peripheral blood T cells. Looking at the study overall: The study compared liver allograft T cell receptor repertoires against peripheral blood repertoires of liver transplant recipients. General study points: Differences were reported between the T cell receptor repertoires inside liver allografts and those that were detected in peripheral blood.

The chain joins TRBV5-6 to TRBJ1-4, with 8 bases identical to TRBD1. This clonotype was obtained from a human patient who had a liver transplant. Some T cells could come from the graft donor. The CDR3 sequence is CASSTGQGGSEKLFF. In nucleotides, the CDR3 is TGTGCCAGCAGCACCGGACAGGGTGGGAGTGAAAAACTGTTTTTT.